The present T cell receptor beta chain was sequenced within a study of CD8+ T cells in alopecia areata. RNA, once extracted, was reverse transcribed into cDNA for use as the sequencing template. Measured with immunoSEQ multiplex PCR; TCRdb has only the in-frame clones, and not every one. The sample holds about 250,000 clones, 60% seen once. The germline CDR1 and CDR2 sequences are SQVTM and ANQGSEA. There are 13 residues in the CDR3. V lost 4 bases, J lost 3 bases, and 10 bases lay in between. Described treatment: oral pan-JAK inhibitor, 5-10 mg twice daily. In regard to this clone: The same CDR3 also results from other DNA sequences found in this sample.

V is TRBV29-1 and J is TRBJ1-5; the D is unclear. The receptor's source is a human donor with alopecia areata. The specimen comprised CD4+ T cells sorted from blood, sampled at week 52, from a patient treated with tofacitinib. The CDR3 protein is CSVVGGPNQPQHF. The CDR3 nucleotides are TGCAGCGTTGTAGGCGGACCCAATCAGCCCCAGCATTTT. Together with reference TRBV29-1 and TRBJ1-5, the CDR3 gives the full variable domain: SAVISQKPSRDICQRGTSLTIQCQVDSQVTMMFWYRQQPGQSLTLIATANQGSEATYESGFVIDKFPISRPNLTFSTLTVSNMSPEDSSIYLCSVVGGPNQPQHFGDGTRLSIL.